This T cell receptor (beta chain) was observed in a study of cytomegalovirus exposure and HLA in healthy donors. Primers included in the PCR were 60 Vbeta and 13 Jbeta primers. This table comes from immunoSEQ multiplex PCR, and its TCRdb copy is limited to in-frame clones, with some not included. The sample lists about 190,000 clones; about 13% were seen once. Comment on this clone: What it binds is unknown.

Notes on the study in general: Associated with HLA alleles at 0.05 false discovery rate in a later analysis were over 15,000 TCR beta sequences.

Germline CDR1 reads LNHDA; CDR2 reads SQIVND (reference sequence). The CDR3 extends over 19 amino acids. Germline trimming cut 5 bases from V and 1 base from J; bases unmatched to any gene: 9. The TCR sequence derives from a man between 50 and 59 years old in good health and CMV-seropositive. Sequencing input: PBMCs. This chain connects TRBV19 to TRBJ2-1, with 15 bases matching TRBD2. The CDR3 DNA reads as TGTGCCAGTAGTGGCACACGGACTAGCGGGGGGGATTCCTACAATGAGCAGTTCTTC. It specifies CASSGTRTSGGDSYNEQFF.